The rows below give T cell receptor beta chains drawn from one sample of a study of blood T cell repertoires in COVID-19. Libraries were prepared by immunoSEQ multiplex PCR; TCRdb keeps only in-frame clonotypes and omits some of them. Found here are approximately 250,000 clones, around nine tenths of them singletons; the top ten hold over 1.5%. The sample comprised peripheral blood. All receptors derive from a man in his thirties or forties with active or convalescent COVID-19. CDR3s include the opening cysteine and the closing phenylalanine or tryptophan. A D gene is named only where the DNA matches it firmly. Clone sizes are given selectively: once, few, many, or a class where the clone is expanded.

CDR3aa,CDR3nt,d_gene,v_gene,j_gene,abundance
CASSPPGGAGQPQHF,TGTGCCAGCAGTCCCCCTGGGGGGGCAGGTCAGCCCCAGCATTTT,NA,TRBV6-5,TRBJ1-5,NA
CASRGQGETQYF,TGCGCCAGCAGAGGACAGGGGGAGACCCAGTACTTC,TRBD1,TRBV5-1,TRBJ2-5,NA
CASSLWQGRAGELFF,TGCGCCAGCAGCTTGTGGCAGGGTAGAGCCGGGGAGCTGTTTTTT,NA,TRBV5-1,TRBJ2-2,NA
CASSGGQDNNEQFF,TGCGCCAGCAGCGGAGGACAGGATAACAATGAGCAGTTCTTC,TRBD1,TRBV5-1,TRBJ2-1,NA
CASSFPVESYGYTF,TGTGCCAGCAGCTTTCCGGTAGAGAGCTATGGCTACACCTTC,NA,TRBV5-8,TRBJ1-2,NA
CASSLDGGAGNEQFF,TGTGCCAGCAGCTTAGACGGGGGGGCGGGCAATGAGCAGTTCTTC,TRBD2,TRBV7-8,TRBJ2-1,NA
CASRSRGTDYGYTF,TGTGCCAGTAGGAGCCGCGGGACGGATTATGGCTACACCTTC,NA,TRBV19,TRBJ1-2,NA
CAWIRDSGGELFF,TGTGCCTGGATACGAGATTCCGGCGGGGAGCTGTTTTTT,NA,TRBV30,TRBJ2-2,NA
CASGTSGNTGELFF,TGCGCCAGCGGGACTAGCGGGAACACCGGGGAGCTGTTTTTT,TRBD2,TRBV10-2,TRBJ2-2,NA
CASSHGQGFYNSPLHF,TGTGCCAGCAGCCACGGACAGGGCTTCTATAATTCACCCCTCCACTTT,TRBD1,TRBV7-9,TRBJ1-6,NA
CASSLVGTGDQPQHF,TGTGCCAGCAGCTTAGTAGGGACAGGGGATCAGCCCCAGCATTTT,TRBD1,TRBV7-2,TRBJ1-5,NA
CSAGRAGEQYF,TGCAGCGCAGGACGCGCGGGCGAGCAGTACTTC,NA,TRBV29-1,TRBJ2-7,NA
CASSEYSGGPYEQYF,TGTGCCAGCAGCGAGTATAGCGGGGGCCCCTACGAGCAGTACTTC,TRBD2,TRBV5-4,TRBJ2-7,NA
CASSFPRVFLWNQPQHF,TGTGCCAGCAGCTTTCCCAGGGTGTTTTTATGGAATCAGCCCCAGCATTTT,NA,TRBV12-1,TRBJ1-5,NA
CASSSSGLAVETQYF,TGTGCCAGCAGCTCATCGGGACTAGCGGTAGAGACCCAGTACTTC,TRBD2,TRBV7-9,TRBJ2-5,NA
CASSLLGGGAHEQYF,TGTGCCAGCAGCTTGTTGGGCGGGGGGGCTCACGAGCAGTACTTC,TRBD2,TRBV11-2,TRBJ2-7,NA
CASSQDRGRGGTQYF,TGTGCCAGCAGCCAAGATAGAGGACGCGGGGGGACCCAGTACTTC,TRBD2,TRBV14,TRBJ2-5,NA
CASVDGDSNQPQHF,TGTGCCAGTGTAGACGGAGATAGCAATCAGCCCCAGCATTTT,NA,TRBV2,TRBJ1-5,NA
CASSFSAGDTGELFF,TGCGCCAGCAGCTTTTCAGCGGGGGACACCGGGGAGCTGTTTTTT,TRBD2,TRBV5-1,TRBJ2-2,NA
CASNQGLTDTQYF,TGTGCCAGCAACCAGGGTCTCACAGATACGCAGTATTTT,NA,TRBV13,TRBJ2-3,NA
CASSQLPDLNYEQYF,TGCGCCAGCAGCCAACTACCAGACCTCAACTACGAGCAGTACTTC,NA,TRBV5-1,TRBJ2-7,NA
CASSPPSTSGGRNEQFF,TGTGCCAGCTCACCACCGTCTACTAGCGGGGGGCGCAATGAGCAGTTCTTC,TRBD2,TRBV18,TRBJ2-1,once
CASSPARPTSSGVKDTQYF,TGTGCCAGCAGCCCAGCCCGCCCAACCTCTAGCGGGGTAAAAGATACGCAGTATTTT,TRBD2,TRBV3-1/TRBV3-2,TRBJ2-3,once
CASSLTSGLTGELFF,TGTGCCAGCAGCTTGACTAGCGGGTTGACCGGGGAGCTGTTTTTT,TRBD2,TRBV7-2,TRBJ2-2,once
CASSQVGVGLTEAFF,TGTGCCAGCAGCCAAGTAGGGGTTGGCCTCACTGAAGCTTTCTTT,NA,TRBV14,TRBJ1-1,NA
CASRGQEETQYF,TGTGCCAGCAGGGGACAGGAAGAGACCCAGTACTTC,TRBD1,TRBV12-3/TRBV12-4,TRBJ2-5,once
CASSFPAGGTTDTQYF,TGTGCCAGCAGCTTCCCTGCGGGAGGGACTACAGATACGCAGTATTTT,TRBD2,TRBV7-2,TRBJ2-3,once
CASSLPKDRGTDTQYF,TGTGCCAGCAGCCTGCCGAAGGACAGGGGAACCGATACGCAGTATTTT,TRBD1,TRBV5-6,TRBJ2-3,NA
CASSSGGAETQYF,TGTGCCAGCTCTAGCGGGGGGGCGGAGACCCAGTACTTC,TRBD2,TRBV9,TRBJ2-5,NA